Listed below are T cell receptor beta chains from one sample, sequenced in a study of blood T cells in healthy people across ages. TCRdb reanalysed the 5' RACE reads using MiXCR and keeps one entry per CDR3 protein. The table has 550,000 to 750,000 distinct CDR3 sequences, under 25% seen once. The sequenced material came from blood. These receptors all come from an older man in good health. Both conserved end residues are part of each CDR3. D genes are given only for firm matches. The size entry is marked missing in some rows and otherwise reads once, few, many or a size class.

d_call clone_size j_call v_call cdr3_aa cdr3_nt
NA few TRBJ2-6 TRBV27 CASSFVGSAANVLTF TGTGCCAGCAGTTTTGTGGGTTCTGCGGCCAACGTCCTGACTTTC
TRBD1 once TRBJ2-5 TRBV7-2 CASSLVGTGGALVLF TGTGCCAGCAGCTTAGTTGGGACAGGGGGCGCGTTGGTCCTCTTC
NA NA TRBJ2-3 TRBV21-1 CASSKARTSTDTQYF TGTGCCAGCAGCAAAGCTAGGACTAGCACAGATACGCAGTATTTT
TRBD2 NA TRBJ2-5 TRBV3-1 CASSPTSQTQYF TGTGCCAGCAGTCCGACTAGCCAGACCCAGTACTTC
TRBD2 NA TRBJ2-3 TRBV10-3 CAISTSGRFADTQYF TGTGCCATCAGTACTAGCGGGAGATTCGCAGATACGCAGTATTTT
TRBD1 many TRBJ2-3 TRBV7-2 CASSAATGSTDTQYF TGTGCCAGCAGCGCCGCGACAGGGAGCACAGATACGCAGTATTTT
NA few TRBJ2-6 TRBV10-3 CAISDALSSGANVLTF TGTGCCATCAGTGATGCCCTGAGCTCTGGGGCCAACGTCCTGACTTTC
TRBD1 few TRBJ1-3 TRBV6-5 CASSYRQGTDTIYF TGTGCCAGCAGTTACCGACAGGGAACCGACACCATATATTTT
TRBD1 few TRBJ1-2 TRBV5-1 CASSLPQGGGYTF TGCGCCAGCAGCTTGCCCCAGGGGGGTGGCTACACCTTC
NA few TRBJ2-7 TRBV20-1 CSARGGGRSYEQYF TGCAGTGCTAGGGGTGGAGGGAGAAGTTACGAGCAGTACTTC
NA few TRBJ2-4 TRBV6-5 CASSYSGGSNIQYF TGTGCCAGCAGTTACTCTGGCGGTTCAAACATTCAGTACTTC
TRBD1 NA TRBJ2-3 TRBV27 CASRTGGDTQYF TGTGCCAGCCGGACAGGGGGAGATACGCAGTATTTT
NA few TRBJ2-7 TRBV12-3/TRBV12-4 CASSFEERLRKQYF TGTGCCAGCAGTTTTGAAGAGCGCCTACGGAAGCAGTACTTC
TRBD2 NA TRBJ2-1 TRBV20-1 CSAVAGFNEQFF TGCAGTGCTGTAGCGGGGTTCAATGAGCAGTTCTTC
TRBD2 many TRBJ2-5 TRBV28 CASSLSREQTQYF TGTGCCAGCAGTTTATCGCGGGAGCAGACCCAGTACTTC
NA few TRBJ2-2 TRBV7-9 CASRGTIRTGELFF TGTGCCAGCAGAGGGACCATACGAACCGGGGAGCTGTTTTTT
NA NA TRBJ2-1 TRBV3-1 CASSAPFPPGRSYNEQFF TGTGCCAGCAGCGCACCATTCCCCCCGGGACGCTCCTACAATGAGCAGTTCTTC
TRBD2 few TRBJ2-1 TRBV29-1 CSVARLAGAGEQFF TGCAGCGTTGCCCGACTAGCGGGAGCGGGTGAGCAGTTCTTC
TRBD1 many TRBJ1-4 TRBV20-1 CSFGTGDEKLFF TGCAGTTTCGGGACAGGAGATGAAAAACTGTTTTTT
TRBD1 few TRBJ2-5 TRBV5-1 CASSSSAYRGRETQYF TGCGCCAGCAGCTCATCGGCCTACAGGGGGCGAGAGACCCAGTACTTC
NA few TRBJ2-2 TRBV12-5 CASGPGTVTGELFF TGTGCTAGTGGTCCCGGGACGGTGACCGGGGAGCTGTTTTTT
NA NA TRBJ2-5 TRBV24-1 CATSDGGYSPLQETQYF TGTGCCACCAGTGATGGGGGATATTCCCCACTTCAAGAGACCCAGTACTTC
NA NA TRBJ2-5 TRBV7-8 CASSKRTAQETQYF TGTGCCAGCAGCAAACGGACAGCTCAAGAGACCCAGTACTTC
TRBD2 few TRBJ2-1 TRBV13 CASSRPSGIGYNEQFF TGTGCCAGCAGTCGGCCCAGCGGGATTGGCTACAATGAGCAGTTCTTC
TRBD2 few TRBJ2-5 TRBV20-1 CSAPGASGSEVETQYF TGCAGTGCCCCCGGGGCTAGCGGGAGTGAAGTAGAGACCCAGTACTTC
NA few TRBJ1-5 TRBV20-1 CSARSGTQPQHF TGCAGTGCTAGGAGTGGGACTCAGCCCCAGCATTTT
NA few TRBJ2-3 TRBV28 CASFPGDSSTDTQYF TGTGCCAGTTTTCCGGGGGATTCTAGCACAGATACGCAGTATTTT
NA NA TRBJ2-2 TRBV12-3/TRBV12-4 CASSLMRELFF TGTGCCAGCAGCCTGATGAGGGAGCTGTTTTTT